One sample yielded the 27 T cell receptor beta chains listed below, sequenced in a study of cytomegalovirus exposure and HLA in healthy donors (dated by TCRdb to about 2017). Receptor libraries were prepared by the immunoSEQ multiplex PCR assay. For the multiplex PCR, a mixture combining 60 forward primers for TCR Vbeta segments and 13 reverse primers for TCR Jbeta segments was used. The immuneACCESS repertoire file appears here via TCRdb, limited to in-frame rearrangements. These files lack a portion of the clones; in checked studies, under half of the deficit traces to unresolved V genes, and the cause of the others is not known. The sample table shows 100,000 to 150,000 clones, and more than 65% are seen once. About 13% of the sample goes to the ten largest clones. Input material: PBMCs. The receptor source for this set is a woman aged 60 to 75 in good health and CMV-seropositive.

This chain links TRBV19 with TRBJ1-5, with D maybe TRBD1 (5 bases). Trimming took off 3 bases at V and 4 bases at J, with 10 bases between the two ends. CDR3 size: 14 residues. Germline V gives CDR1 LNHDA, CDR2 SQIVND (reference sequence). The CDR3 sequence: CASSIPNRNQPQHF. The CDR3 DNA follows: TGTGCCAGTAGTATCCCGAACAGGAATCAGCCCCAGCATTTT.

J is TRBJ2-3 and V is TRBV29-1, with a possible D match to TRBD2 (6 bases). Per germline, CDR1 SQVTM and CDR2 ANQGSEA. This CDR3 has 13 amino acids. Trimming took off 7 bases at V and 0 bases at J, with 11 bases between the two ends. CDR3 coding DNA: TGCAGCGCCTCGGCGGGGAGCACAGATACGCAGTATTTT. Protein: CSASAGSTDTQYF.

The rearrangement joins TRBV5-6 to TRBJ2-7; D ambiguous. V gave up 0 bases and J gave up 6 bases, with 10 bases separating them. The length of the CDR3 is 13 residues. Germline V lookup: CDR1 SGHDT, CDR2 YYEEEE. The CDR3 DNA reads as TGTGCCAGCAGCTTGGTGTCCGGTAGCGAGCAGTACTTC. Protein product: CASSLVSGSEQYF. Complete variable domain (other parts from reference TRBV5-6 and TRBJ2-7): DAGVTQSPTHLIKTRGQQVTLRCSPKSGHDTVSWYQQALGQGPQFIFQYYEEEERQRGNFPDRFSGHQFPNYSSELNVNALLLGDSALYLCASSLVSGSEQYFGPGTRLTVT.

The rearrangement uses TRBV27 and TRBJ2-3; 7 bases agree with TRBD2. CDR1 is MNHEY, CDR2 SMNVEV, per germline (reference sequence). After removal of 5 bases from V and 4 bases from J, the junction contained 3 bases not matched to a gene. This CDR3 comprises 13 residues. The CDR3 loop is CASSDGGSDTQYF. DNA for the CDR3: TGTGCCAGCAGTGACGGGGGGTCAGATACGCAGTATTTT.

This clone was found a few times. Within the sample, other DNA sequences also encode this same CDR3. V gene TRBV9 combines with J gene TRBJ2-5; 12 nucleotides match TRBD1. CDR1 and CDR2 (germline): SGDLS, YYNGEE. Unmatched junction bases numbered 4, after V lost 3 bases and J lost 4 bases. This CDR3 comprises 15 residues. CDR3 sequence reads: CASSGGQGAGETQYF. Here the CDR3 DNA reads TGTGCCAGCAGCGGGGGACAGGGGGCGGGAGAGACCCAGTACTTC.

CDR3 protein: CASSSLGQGGSPLHF. The CDR3 coding sequence is TGTGCCAGCAGTTCCCTAGGACAGGGAGGTTCACCCCTCCACTTT. This rearrangement joins TRBV2 to TRBJ1-6; 8 positions agree with TRBD1. J was trimmed by 9 bases and V by 5 bases; bases with no gene match: 9. The CDR3 sequence is 15 residues long. Germline lookup yields CDR1 SNHLY and CDR2 FYNNEI.

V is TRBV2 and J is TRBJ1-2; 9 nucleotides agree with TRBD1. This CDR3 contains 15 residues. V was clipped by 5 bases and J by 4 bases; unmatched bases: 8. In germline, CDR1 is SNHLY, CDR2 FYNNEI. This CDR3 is CASSPDRGRAYGYTF. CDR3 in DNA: TGTGCCAGCAGTCCGGACAGGGGCAGGGCCTATGGCTACACCTTC.

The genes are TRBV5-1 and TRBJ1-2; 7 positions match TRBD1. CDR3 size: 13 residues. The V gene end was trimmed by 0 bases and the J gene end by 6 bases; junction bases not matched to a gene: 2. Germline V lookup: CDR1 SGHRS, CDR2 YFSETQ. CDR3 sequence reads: CASSLDRGHGYTF. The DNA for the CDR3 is TGCGCCAGCAGCTTGGACAGGGGCCATGGCTACACCTTC.

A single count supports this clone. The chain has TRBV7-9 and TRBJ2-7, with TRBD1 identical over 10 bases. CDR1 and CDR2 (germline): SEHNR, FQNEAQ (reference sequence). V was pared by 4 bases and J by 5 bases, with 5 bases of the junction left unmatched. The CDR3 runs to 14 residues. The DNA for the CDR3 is TGTGCCAGCAGCTCGGGACAGGGGTTACACGAGCAGTACTTC. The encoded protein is CASSSGQGLHEQYF. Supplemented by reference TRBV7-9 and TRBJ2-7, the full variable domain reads DTGVSQNPRHKITKRGQNVTFRCDPISEHNRLYWYRQTLGQGPEFLTYFQNEAQLEKSRLLSDRFSAERPKGSFSTLEIQRTEQGDSAMYLCASSSGQGLHEQYFGPGTRLTVT.

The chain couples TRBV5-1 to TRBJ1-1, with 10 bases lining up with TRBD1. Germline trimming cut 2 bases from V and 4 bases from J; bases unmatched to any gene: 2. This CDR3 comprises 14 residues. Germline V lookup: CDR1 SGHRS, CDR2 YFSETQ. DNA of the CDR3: TGCGCCAGCAGCTTCGGGACAGGGGTCACTGAAGCTTTCTTT. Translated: CASSFGTGVTEAFF.

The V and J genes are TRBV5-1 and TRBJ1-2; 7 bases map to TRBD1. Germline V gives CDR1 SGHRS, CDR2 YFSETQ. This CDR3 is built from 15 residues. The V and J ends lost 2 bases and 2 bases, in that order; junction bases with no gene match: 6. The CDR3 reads CASSLRTGSNYGYTF. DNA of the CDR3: TGCGCCAGCAGCTTAAGGACAGGATCAAACTATGGCTACACCTTC.

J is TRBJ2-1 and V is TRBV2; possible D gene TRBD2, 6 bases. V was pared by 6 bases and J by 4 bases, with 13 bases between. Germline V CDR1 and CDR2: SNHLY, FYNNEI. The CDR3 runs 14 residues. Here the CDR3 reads CASRDYQYYNEQFF. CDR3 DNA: TGTGCCAGCAGGGACTACCAATATTACAATGAGCAGTTCTTC.

The CDR3 is CASSPLQTGTGGTDTQYF. The CDR3 DNA sequence: TGTGCCAGCTCACCTCTTCAAACCGGGACAGGAGGCACAGATACGCAGTATTTT. This chain connects TRBV18 to TRBJ2-3; 8 positions agree with TRBD1. With 3 bases clipped from V and 1 base from J, the junction kept 12 bases outside the gene matches. Germline V gives CDR1 KGHSH, CDR2 LQKENI. CDR3 length: 18 amino acids. Full variable domain (outside the CDR3, taken from reference TRBV18 and TRBJ2-3): NAGVMQNPRHLVRRRGQEARLRCSPMKGHSHVYWYRQLPEEGLKFMVYLQKENIIDESGMPKERFSAEFPKEGPSILRIQQVVRGDSAAYFCASSPLQTGTGGTDTQYFGPGTRLTVL.

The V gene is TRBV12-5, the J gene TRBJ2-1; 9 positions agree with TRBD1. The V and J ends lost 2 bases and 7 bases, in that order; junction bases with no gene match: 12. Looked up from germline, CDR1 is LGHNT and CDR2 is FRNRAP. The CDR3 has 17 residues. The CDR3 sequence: CASGLPSPGTGMNEQFF. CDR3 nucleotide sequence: TGTGCTAGTGGTTTGCCTTCCCCCGGGACAGGGATGAATGAGCAGTTCTTC.

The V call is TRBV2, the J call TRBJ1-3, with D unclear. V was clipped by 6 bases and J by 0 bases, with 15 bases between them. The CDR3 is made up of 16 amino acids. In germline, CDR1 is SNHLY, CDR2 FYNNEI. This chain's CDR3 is CASRVTLSNSGNTIYF. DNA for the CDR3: TGTGCCAGCAGGGTGACACTGTCGAACTCTGGAAACACCATATATTTT. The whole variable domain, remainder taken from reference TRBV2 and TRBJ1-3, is EPEVTQTPSHQVTQMGQEVILRCVPISNHLYFYWYRQILGQKVEFLVSFYNNEISEKSEIFDDQFSVERPDGSNFTLKIRSTKLEDSAMYFCASRVTLSNSGNTIYFGEGSWLTVV.

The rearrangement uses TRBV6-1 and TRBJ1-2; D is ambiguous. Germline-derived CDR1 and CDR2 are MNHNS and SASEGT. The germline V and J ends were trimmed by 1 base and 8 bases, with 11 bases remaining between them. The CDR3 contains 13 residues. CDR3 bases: TGTGCCAGCAGTGAAGTAGGAGGGTACGGCTACACCTTC. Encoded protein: CASSEVGGYGYTF.

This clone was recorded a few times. Here the CDR3 DNA reads TGTGCCAGCAGTTCCTTGTACGAGCAGTACTTC. This translates into CASSSLYEQYF. This chain connects TRBV5-6 to TRBJ2-7; D gene ambiguous. This CDR3 is 11 amino acids long. V was pared by 5 bases and J by 4 bases, with 7 bases between. Germline lookup yields CDR1 SGHDT and CDR2 YYEEEE.

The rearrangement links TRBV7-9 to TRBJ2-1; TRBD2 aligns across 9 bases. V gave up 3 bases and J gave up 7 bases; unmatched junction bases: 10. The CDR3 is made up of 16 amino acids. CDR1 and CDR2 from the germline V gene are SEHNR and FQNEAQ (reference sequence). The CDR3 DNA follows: TGTGCCAGCAGCTTTGGAGCGGGGGGCATGAGAAATGAGCAGTTCTTC. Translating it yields CASSFGAGGMRNEQFF.

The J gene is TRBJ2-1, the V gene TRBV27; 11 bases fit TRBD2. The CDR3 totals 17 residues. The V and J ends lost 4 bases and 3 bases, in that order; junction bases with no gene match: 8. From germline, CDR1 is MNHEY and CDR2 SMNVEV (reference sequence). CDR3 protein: CASSSLAGLADYNEQFF. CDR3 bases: TGTGCCAGCAGTTCGCTTGCGGGACTAGCGGACTACAATGAGCAGTTCTTC.

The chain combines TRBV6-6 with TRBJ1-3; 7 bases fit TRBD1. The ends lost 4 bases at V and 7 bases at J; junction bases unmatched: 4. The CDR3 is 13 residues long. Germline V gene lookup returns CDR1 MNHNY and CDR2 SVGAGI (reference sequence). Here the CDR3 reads CASSFDRANTIYF. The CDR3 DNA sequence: TGTGCCAGCAGTTTCGACAGGGCGAACACCATATATTTT.

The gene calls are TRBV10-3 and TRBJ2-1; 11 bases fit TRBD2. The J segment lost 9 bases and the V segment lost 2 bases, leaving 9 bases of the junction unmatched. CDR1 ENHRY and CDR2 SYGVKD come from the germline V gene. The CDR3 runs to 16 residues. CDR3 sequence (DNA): TGTGCCATCAGTGAGACTATAGCGGGAGGGCGAGGTGAGCAGTTCTTC. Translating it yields CAISETIAGGRGEQFF.

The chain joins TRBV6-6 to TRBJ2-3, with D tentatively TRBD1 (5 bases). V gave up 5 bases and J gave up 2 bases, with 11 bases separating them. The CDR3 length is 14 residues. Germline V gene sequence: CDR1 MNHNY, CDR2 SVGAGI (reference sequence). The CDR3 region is CASSPSRVTDTQYF. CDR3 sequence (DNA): TGTGCCAGCAGTCCCTCCAGGGTCACAGATACGCAGTATTTT.

Here the CDR3 DNA reads TGTGCCAGCAGCTTAGCAAACCTGAGACAGGGCCATGGCTACACCTTC. It yields the protein CASSLANLRQGHGYTF. This rearrangement joins TRBV7-2 to TRBJ1-2; the match to TRBD1 covers 7 bases. Per germline, CDR1 SGHTA and CDR2 FQGNSA. With V trimmed by 0 bases and J by 6 bases, 10 bases remained unmatched. This CDR3 comprises 16 residues. The full variable domain, completed using reference TRBV7-2 and TRBJ1-2, is GAGVSQSPSNKVTEKGKDVELRCDPISGHTALYWYRQSLGQGLEFLIYFQGNSAPDKSGLPSDRFSAERTGGSVSTLTIQRTQQEDSAVYLCASSLANLRQGHGYTFGSGTRLTVV.

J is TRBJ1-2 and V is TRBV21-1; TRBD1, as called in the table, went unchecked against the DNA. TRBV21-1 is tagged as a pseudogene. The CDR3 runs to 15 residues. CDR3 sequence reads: CASSKVYGHFYGYTF. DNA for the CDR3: TGTGCCAGCAGCAAAGTTTACGGACACTTCTATGGCTACACCTTC.

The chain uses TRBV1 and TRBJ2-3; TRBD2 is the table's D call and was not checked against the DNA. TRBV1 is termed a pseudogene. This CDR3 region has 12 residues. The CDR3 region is CTSSQDSYTQYF. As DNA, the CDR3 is TGCACCAGCAGCCAAGATTCCTATACGCAGTATTTT.

This chain's CDR3 is CASSLSGVNSPLHF. As DNA, the CDR3 is TGTGCCAGCAGCCTCAGCGGGGTTAATTCACCCCTCCACTTT. The gene calls are TRBV7-6 and TRBJ1-6; no clear D. The length of the CDR3 is 14 residues. The V gene's germline CDR1 is SGHVS and CDR2 FNYEAQ. V lost 5 bases and J lost 6, with 11 bases in between.

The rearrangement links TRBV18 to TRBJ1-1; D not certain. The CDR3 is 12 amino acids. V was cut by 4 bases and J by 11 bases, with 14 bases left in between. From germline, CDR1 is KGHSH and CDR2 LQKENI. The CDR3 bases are TGTGCCAGCTCACAGTTAGGCGGAGAGGCTTTCTTT. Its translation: CASSQLGGEAFF.